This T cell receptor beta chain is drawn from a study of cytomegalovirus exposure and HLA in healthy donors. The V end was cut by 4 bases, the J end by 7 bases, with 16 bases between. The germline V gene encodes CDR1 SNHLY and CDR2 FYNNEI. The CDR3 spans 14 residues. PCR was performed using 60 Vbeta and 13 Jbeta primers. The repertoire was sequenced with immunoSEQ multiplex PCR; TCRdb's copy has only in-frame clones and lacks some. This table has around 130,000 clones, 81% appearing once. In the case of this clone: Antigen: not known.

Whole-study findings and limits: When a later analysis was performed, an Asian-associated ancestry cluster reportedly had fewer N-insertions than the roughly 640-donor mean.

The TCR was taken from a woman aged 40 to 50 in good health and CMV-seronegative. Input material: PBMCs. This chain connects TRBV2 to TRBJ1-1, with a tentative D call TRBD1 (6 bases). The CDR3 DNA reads TGTGCCAGCAGTGCCTTTGGACAGTCTAGTGAAGCTTTCTTT. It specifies CASSAFGQSSEAFF.